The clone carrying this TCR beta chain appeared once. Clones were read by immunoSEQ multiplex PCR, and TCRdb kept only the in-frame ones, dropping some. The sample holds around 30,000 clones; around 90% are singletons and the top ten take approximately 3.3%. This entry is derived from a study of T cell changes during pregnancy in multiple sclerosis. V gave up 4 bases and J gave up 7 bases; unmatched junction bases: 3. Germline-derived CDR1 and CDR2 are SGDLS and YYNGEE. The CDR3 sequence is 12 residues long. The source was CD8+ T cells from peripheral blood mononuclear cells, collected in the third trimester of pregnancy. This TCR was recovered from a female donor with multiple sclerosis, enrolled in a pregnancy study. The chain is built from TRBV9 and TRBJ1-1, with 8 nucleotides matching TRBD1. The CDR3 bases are TGTGCCAGCAGCCCTGACAGGGGTGAAGCTTTCTTT. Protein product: CASSPDRGEAFF.